The clone carrying this TCR beta chain was seen many times. The antigen is not known. Source study methods: Between-group CDR3 differences, defined by clinicopathological status, yielded a distant-metastasis classifier for papillary thyroid cancer. TCRdb re-analyzed the PCR reads through MiXCR. The authors' filters were not applied to this entry. The data hold about 92,000 clones, with 15% observed a single time. These data originate in a study of metastatic and nonmetastatic thyroid tumors. Overall study: Repertoires were compared across blood and tumor or nodule tissue from malignant and benign thyroid patients. Findings and caveats of the study: Significantly greater TCR beta diversity was reportedly found in malignant thyroid tumors than in benign nodules (in blood and tumor).

Every patient was untreated before thyroid surgery. The CDR3 runs 14 residues. J gave up 6 bases and V 4 bases, and 6 bases lay outside the gene matches. Germline CDR1 SGDLS, CDR2 YYNGEE. The TCR was taken from a female donor with papillary thyroid cancer or a benign thyroid nodule (not recorded which). Some clones in this sample may be carry-over from other donors' samples. The genes are TRBV9 and TRBJ2-2; 7 nucleotides line up with TRBD1. Sequences were obtained from blood. The CDR3 region has the DNA TGTGCCAGCAGCCCCTACACAGGGGCCGGGGAGCTGTTTTTT. This sequence encodes CASSPYTGAGELFF.